The 21 T cell receptor beta chains in this list originate from one sample, sequenced in a study of T-cell reconstitution after alpha-beta-depleted transplantation in children. TCRbeta library construction was performed incorporating unique molecular identifiers. MiXCR was run by TCRdb on the PCR reads, yielding one entry per CDR3 protein. The sample lists some 450,000 distinct CDR3 sequences; roughly 44% were seen once. The specimen was PBMCs, collected before TCRalphabeta/CD19-depleted stem cell transplant. The origin of the receptors is a girl aged 2 to 10 with aplastic anemia, due to receive a stem cell transplant.

The chain employs TRBV20-1 and TRBJ2-7, with D perhaps matching TRBD2 (6 bases). Germline V lookup: CDR1 DFQATT, CDR2 SNEGSKA (reference sequence). This CDR3 comprises 14 residues. The V gene lost 6 bases and the J gene lost 0 bases, with 15 bases spanning the gap. The CDR3 reads CSAASSGLSYEQYF. CDR3 nucleotide sequence: TGCAGTGCCGCCTCGAGCGGGCTCTCCTACGAGCAGTACTTC.

The chain couples TRBV25-1 to TRBJ2-5; possibly TRBD1 for D (5 bases). Trimming shortened V by 7 bases and J by 4 bases, and 10 bases separated the two germline ends. Germline values: CDR1 MGHDK, CDR2 SYGVNS. The CDR3 loop spans 12 amino acids. In nucleotides, the CDR3 is TGTGCCAGCACGTTCCAGGGAGAGACCCAGTACTTC. Encoded protein: CASTFQGETQYF.

In this sample, this clonotype turned up many times. V and J are TRBV20-1 and TRBJ1-2; TRBD1 matches at 9 bases. The CDR3 contains 14 residues. The V gene end was trimmed by 3 bases and the J gene end by 10 bases; junction bases not matched to a gene: 12. CDR1 and CDR2 (germline): DFQATT, SNEGSKA (reference sequence). CDR3 region: CSARPGQGMGDYTF. The CDR3 bases are TGCAGTGCTAGGCCGGGACAGGGTATGGGAGACTACACCTTC.

V is TRBV20-1 and J is TRBJ2-7; 8 nucleotides agree with TRBD2. V lost 2 bases and J lost 6; bases outside the gene matches: 12. Per the germline V gene, CDR1 is DFQATT and CDR2 is SNEGSKA (reference sequence). The CDR3 extends over 15 amino acids. The CDR3 loop reads CSARPSGGGPVEQYF. CDR3 DNA: TGCAGTGCTAGACCTTCCGGCGGGGGGCCGGTCGAGCAGTACTTC.

Notes on this clonotype: Since a much larger clone is just one base distant, this may be a read error. V and J are TRBV7-2 and TRBJ2-1; D ambiguous. In germline, CDR1 is SGHTA, CDR2 FQGNSA. The CDR3 contains 12 residues. V dropped 5 bases and J dropped 10 bases, with 12 bases sitting between them. CDR3 in amino acids: CASSLGFGEQFF. The CDR3 DNA follows: TGTGCCAGCAGCCTTGGTTTCGGAGAGCAGTTCTTC. Filled out from reference TRBV7-2 and TRBJ2-1, the complete variable domain reads GAGVSQSPSNKVTEKGKDVELRCDPISGHTALYWYRQSLGQGLEFLIYFQGNSAPDKSGLPSDRFSAERTGGSVSTLTIQRTQQEDSAVYLCASSLGFGEQFFGPGTRLTVL.

This clonotype was seen a handful of times. The chain combines TRBV20-1 with TRBJ2-3; D may be TRBD1 (5 bases). Germline CDR1 reads DFQATT; CDR2 reads SNEGSKA (reference sequence). The CDR3 contains 12 residues. Deletions cut 6 bases from V and 1 base from J, with 8 bases between. The DNA of the CDR3 is TGCAGTGCGGAACAGGGCACAGATACGCAGTATTTT. Its translation: CSAEQGTDTQYF.

The chain carries TRBV5-1 and TRBJ2-1; no definite D call. The length of the CDR3 is 14 residues. The germline V and J ends were trimmed by 3 bases and 4 bases, with 11 bases remaining between them. From germline, CDR1 is SGHRS and CDR2 YFSETQ. CDR3 loop: CASSSTDKYNEQFF. DNA of the CDR3: TGCGCCAGCAGCTCTACCGACAAATACAATGAGCAGTTCTTC.

The rearrangement uses TRBV5-4 and TRBJ2-3; 8 bases are a match to TRBD2. CDR1 and CDR2 (germline): SGHNT, YYREEE (reference sequence). CDR3 length: 15 amino acids. Trimming removed 5 bases from V and 4 bases from J; junction bases left unmatched: 9. The CDR3 region has the DNA TGTGCCAGCAGGGGACTTATCGGGGGGGCAGATACGCAGTATTTT. Residues: CASRGLIGGADTQYF.

This chain uses TRBV12-3 or TRBV12-4 with TRBJ2-4; D is unresolved. This CDR3 is 14 amino acids long. Trimming pared 3 bases from V and 0 bases from J, leaving 6 bases between. The CDR3 loop reads CASSFEVAKNIQYF. DNA for the CDR3: TGTGCCAGCAGTTTCGAGGTAGCCAAAAACATTCAGTACTTC.

The rearrangement uses TRBV5-1 and TRBJ2-1; TRBD2 agrees at 9 bases. CDR3 size: 19 residues. Per germline, CDR1 SGHRS and CDR2 YFSETQ. The V segment lost 4 bases and the J segment 0 bases; nucleotides outside the gene matches: 14. CDR3 nucleotides: TGCGCCAGCAGCGCGTTTGGTACTAGCGGGCGAAGCTCCTACAATGAGCAGTTCTTC. Amino acid sequence: CASSAFGTSGRSSYNEQFF.

The genes are TRBV3-1 and TRBJ2-7; D remains ambiguous. V lost 1 base, J lost 6 bases, and 10 bases lay in between. CDR1 is LGHDT and CDR2 is YNNKEL in the germline V gene (reference sequence). The CDR3 contains 13 residues. This chain's CDR3 is CASSQAVFPEQYF. Here the CDR3 DNA reads TGTGCCAGCAGCCAAGCCGTGTTTCCCGAGCAGTACTTC.

V usage is TRBV20-1 and J usage is TRBJ2-7; possibly TRBD2 for D (6 bases). The V gene lost 3 bases and the J gene lost 0 bases, with 18 bases spanning the gap. Germline assignment: CDR1 DFQATT and CDR2 SNEGSKA (reference sequence). The CDR3 is 16 amino acids. Here the CDR3 reads CSASRSGDPLSYEQYF. As DNA, the CDR3 is TGCAGTGCTAGTAGGTCGGGGGACCCCCTCTCCTACGAGCAGTACTTC.

A single count supports this clonotype. V usage is TRBV7-8 and J usage is TRBJ1-2; 7 nucleotides agree with TRBD1. Germline V gene lookup returns CDR1 SGHVS and CDR2 FQNEAQ. With V trimmed by 0 bases and J by 8 bases, 6 bases remained unmatched. The CDR3 covers 14 residues. The CDR3: CASSLAPQGVGYTF. The CDR3 DNA is TGTGCCAGCAGCTTAGCGCCCCAGGGGGTCGGCTACACCTTC.

The chain uses TRBV5-1 and TRBJ2-7, with D perhaps TRBD1 (6 bases). The V and J ends lost 0 bases and 1 base respectively, with 14 bases between them. The length of the CDR3 is 16 residues. Germline assignment: CDR1 SGHRS and CDR2 YFSETQ. CDR3 region: CASSLGLGAASYEQYF. CDR3 sequence (DNA): TGCGCCAGCAGCTTGGGGCTGGGGGCGGCGTCCTACGAGCAGTACTTC.

The V call is TRBV19, the J call TRBJ1-5; D gene ambiguous. The CDR3 is 13 residues long. Trimming took off 4 bases at V and 7 bases at J, with 11 bases between the two ends. Germline lookup yields CDR1 LNHDA and CDR2 SQIVND (reference sequence). The CDR3 region has the DNA TGTGCCAGTAGTAAGACACACAGACAGCCCCAGCATTTT. As protein: CASSKTHRQPQHF. Full variable domain (rest looked up from reference TRBV19 and TRBJ1-5): DGGITQSPKYLFRKEGQNVTLSCEQNLNHDAMYWYRQDPGQGLRLIYYSQIVNDFQKGDIAEGYSVSREKKESFPLTVTSAQKNPTAFYLCASSKTHRQPQHFGDGTRLSIL.

The genes are TRBV5-1 and TRBJ1-1; 11 nucleotides align to TRBD1. The CDR3 runs to 15 residues. Germline trimming cut 4 bases from V and 3 bases from J; bases unmatched to any gene: 5. Germline CDR1 reads SGHRS; CDR2 reads YFSETQ. CDR3 nucleotide sequence: TGCGCCAGCAGCGAGGACAGGGGGCTATACACTGAAGCTTTCTTT. It translates to CASSEDRGLYTEAFF. The full variable domain, rest sourced from reference TRBV5-1 and TRBJ1-1, is KAGVTQTPRYLIKTRGQQVTLSCSPISGHRSVSWYQQTPGQGLQFLFEYFSETQRNKGNFPGRFSGRQFSNSRSEMNVSTLELGDSALYLCASSEDRGLYTEAFFGQGTRLTVV.

This clonotype showed up just a few times. The chain has TRBV7-2 and TRBJ2-3; a possible D gene is TRBD2 (5 bases). This CDR3 contains 14 residues. Trimming removed 5 bases at V and 7 bases at J, with 16 bases between. Germline assignment: CDR1 SGHTA and CDR2 FQGNSA. DNA of the CDR3: TGTGCCAGCAGCCTAGGACCTAGCTCAAATACGCAGTATTTT. Translation: CASSLGPSSNTQYF.

This clonotype was seen a handful of times. The rearrangement joins TRBV11-2 to TRBJ2-1; 10 bases are shared with TRBD2. CDR3 length: 18 amino acids. Germline-derived CDR1 and CDR2 are SGHAT and FQNNGV. V dropped 2 bases and J dropped 1; count of bases not matched to a gene: 8. This chain's CDR3 is CASSLHTLAGMSYNEQFF. The CDR3 nucleotides are TGTGCCAGCAGCTTACATACACTAGCGGGAATGTCCTACAATGAGCAGTTCTTC.

The J gene is TRBJ1-2, the V gene TRBV7-3; 10 nucleotides line up with TRBD1. Germline CDR1 is SGHTA and CDR2 is FQGTGA. The trim removed 5 bases at V and 4 bases at J, leaving 7 bases unmatched. The CDR3 runs to 15 residues. CDR3 bases: TGTGCCAGCAGCCCGGGACAGGGGTCTGTCTATGGCTACACCTTC. Translation: CASSPGQGSVYGYTF.

The chain uses TRBV12-3 or TRBV12-4 and TRBJ2-7, with D unresolved. CDR3 length: 12 residues. The V gene lost 2 bases and the J gene lost 2 bases, with 4 bases spanning the gap. CDR3 in amino acids: CASSLIPYEQYF. The CDR3 nucleotides are TGTGCCAGCAGTTTAATCCCCTACGAGCAGTACTTC.

J is TRBJ2-1 and V is TRBV25-1; D may be TRBD2 (6 bases). The CDR3 extends over 16 amino acids. Between the trimmed V and J ends, which lost 6 bases and 0 bases, there was a span of 15 bases. The germline gives CDR1 MGHDK, CDR2 SYGVNS. CDR3 loop: CASRGGGLSSYNEQFF. DNA for the CDR3: TGTGCCAGCAGGGGAGGAGGCCTAAGCTCCTACAATGAGCAGTTCTTC.